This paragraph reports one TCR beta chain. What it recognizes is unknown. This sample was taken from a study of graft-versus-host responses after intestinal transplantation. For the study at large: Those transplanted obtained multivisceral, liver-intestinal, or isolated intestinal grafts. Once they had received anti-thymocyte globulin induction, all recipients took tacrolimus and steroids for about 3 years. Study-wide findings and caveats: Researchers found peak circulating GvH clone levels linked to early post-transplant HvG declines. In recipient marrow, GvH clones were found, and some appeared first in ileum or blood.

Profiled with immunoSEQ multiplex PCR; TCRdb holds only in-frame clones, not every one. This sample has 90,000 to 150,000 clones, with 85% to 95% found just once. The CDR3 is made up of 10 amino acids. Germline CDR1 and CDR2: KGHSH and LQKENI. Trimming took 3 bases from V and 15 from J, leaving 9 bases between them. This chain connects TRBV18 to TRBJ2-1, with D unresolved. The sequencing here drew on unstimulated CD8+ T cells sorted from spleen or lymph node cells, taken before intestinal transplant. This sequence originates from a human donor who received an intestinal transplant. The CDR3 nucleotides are TGTGCCAGCTCACCGGGAACGGGGTTCTTC. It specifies CASSPGTGFF. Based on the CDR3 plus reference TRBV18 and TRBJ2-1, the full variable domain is NAGVMQNPRHLVRRRGQEARLRCSPMKGHSHVYWYRQLPEEGLKFMVYLQKENIIDESGMPKERFSAEFPKEGPSILRIQQVVRGDSAAYFCASSPGTGFFGPGTRLTVL.